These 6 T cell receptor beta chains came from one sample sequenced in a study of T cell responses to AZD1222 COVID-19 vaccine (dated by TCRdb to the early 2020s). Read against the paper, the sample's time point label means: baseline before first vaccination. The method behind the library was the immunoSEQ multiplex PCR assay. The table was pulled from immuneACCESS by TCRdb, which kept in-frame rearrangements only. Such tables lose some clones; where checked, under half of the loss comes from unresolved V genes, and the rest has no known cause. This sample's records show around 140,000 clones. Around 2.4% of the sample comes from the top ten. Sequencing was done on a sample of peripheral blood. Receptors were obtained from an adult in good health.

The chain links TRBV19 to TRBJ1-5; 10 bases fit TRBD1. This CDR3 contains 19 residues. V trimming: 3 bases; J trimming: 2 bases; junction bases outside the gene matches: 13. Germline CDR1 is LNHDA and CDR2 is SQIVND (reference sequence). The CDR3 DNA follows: TGTGCCAGTAGTATTTTGACAGGGGGCGGTGTAAGGGGCAATCAGCCCCAGCATTTT. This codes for CASSILTGGGVRGNQPQHF.

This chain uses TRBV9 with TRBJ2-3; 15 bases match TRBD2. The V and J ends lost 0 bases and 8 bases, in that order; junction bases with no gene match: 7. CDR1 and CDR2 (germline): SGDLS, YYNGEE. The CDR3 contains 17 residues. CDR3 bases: TGTGCCAGCAGCGTAGCTGGACTAGCGGGGGGGCCCGGTACGCAGTATTTT. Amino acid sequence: CASSVAGLAGGPGTQYF.

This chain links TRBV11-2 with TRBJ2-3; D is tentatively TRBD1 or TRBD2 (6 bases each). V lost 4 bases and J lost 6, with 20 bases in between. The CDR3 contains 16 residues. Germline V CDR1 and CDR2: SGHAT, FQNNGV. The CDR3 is CASSSPLRGPGDTQYF. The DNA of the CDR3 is TGTGCCAGCAGCTCTCCCCTCCGGGGGCCGGGGGATACGCAGTATTTT.

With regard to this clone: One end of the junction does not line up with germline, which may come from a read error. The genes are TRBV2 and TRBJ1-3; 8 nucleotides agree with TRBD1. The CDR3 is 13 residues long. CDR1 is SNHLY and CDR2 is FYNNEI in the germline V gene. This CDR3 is CASSEQGAKVGDF. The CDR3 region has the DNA TGTGCCAGCAGTGAGCAGGGGGCGAAGGTTGGGGATTTT. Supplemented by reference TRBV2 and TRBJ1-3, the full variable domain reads EPEVTQTPSHQVTQMGQEVILRCVPISNHLYFYWYRQILGQKVEFLVSFYNNEISEKSEIFDDQFSVERPDGSNFTLKIRSTKLEDSAMYFCASSEQGAKVGDFGEGSWLTVV.

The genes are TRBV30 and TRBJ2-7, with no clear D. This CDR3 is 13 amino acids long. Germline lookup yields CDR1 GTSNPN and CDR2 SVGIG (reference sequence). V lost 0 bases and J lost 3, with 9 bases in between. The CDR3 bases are TGTGCCTGGAGTGTCGGTCACGGCTACGAGCAGTACTTC. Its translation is CAWSVGHGYEQYF.

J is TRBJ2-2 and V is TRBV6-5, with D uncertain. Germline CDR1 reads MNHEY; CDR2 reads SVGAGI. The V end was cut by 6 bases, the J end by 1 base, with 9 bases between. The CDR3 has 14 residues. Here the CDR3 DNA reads TGTGCCAGCAGCCTCTCGGGGAACACCGGGGAGCTGTTTTTT. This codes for CASSLSGNTGELFF.